This T cell receptor (beta chain) was recorded in a study of cytomegalovirus exposure and HLA in healthy donors. Study outcomes and limitations: A link between a missense DCLRE1C variant and TCR beta V- and J-gene trimming emerged from a later analysis.

PCR primers comprised 60 Vbeta and 13 Jbeta primers. Profiling relied on immunoSEQ multiplex PCR, and the TCRdb table lists in-frame clones only, not all of them. The sample lists some 130,000 clones, 60% to 85% seen once, with about 7% in the top ten. In regard to this clone: Its matching antigen is unknown.

The sequence was obtained from a young man in good health and CMV-seronegative. Sequences were obtained from PBMCs.

CDR3: CASSPTSGRPTGELFF. The CDR3 coding sequence is TGTGCCAGCTCACCGACTAGCGGGAGGCCCACCGGGGAGCTGTTTTTT. V is TRBV18 and J is TRBJ2-2; 13 positions agree with TRBD2. The CDR3 runs to 16 residues. The germline V gene has CDR1 KGHSH and CDR2 LQKENI. V gave up 3 bases and J gave up 4 bases; unmatched junction bases: 2.